These T cell receptor beta chains were read from a single sample in a study of OX40 agonist ivuxolimab in advanced cancers. Here immunoSEQ multiplex PCR was the method, and the copy in TCRdb shows in-frame clones only, minus some. Of about 35,000 clones in the sample, approximately 92% were seen once. The material sequenced was CD4+ or CD8+ T cells sorted from blood, taken in a trial of the OX40 agonist ivuxolimab. The receptors come from an adult with an advanced solid tumor such as melanoma, head and neck, liver or kidney cancer. Both conserved end residues are part of each CDR3. A D gene is named only where the DNA matches it firmly. A row's size may be missing; if present it is once, few, many or a size class.

j_gene: TRBJ2-7
abundance: .
v_gene: TRBV27
d_gene: .
CDR3aa: CASRIGSYEQYF
CDR3nt: TGTGCCAGCAGGATCGGGAGCTACGAGCAGTACTTC

j_gene: TRBJ2-2
abundance: .
v_gene: TRBV5-6
d_gene: TRBD2
CDR3aa: CASSTAGDGQLFF
CDR3nt: TGTGCCAGCAGCACGGCGGGGGATGGCCAGCTGTTTTTT

j_gene: TRBJ2-1
abundance: .
v_gene: TRBV9
d_gene: .
CDR3aa: CASSGGDNYNEQFF
CDR3nt: TGTGCCAGCAGCGGGGGGGACAACTACAATGAGCAGTTCTTC

j_gene: TRBJ1-3
abundance: .
v_gene: TRBV9
d_gene: .
CDR3aa: CASSVSSGLPATIYF
CDR3nt: TGTGCCAGCAGCGTGTCCTCAGGACTCCCCGCCACCATATATTTT

j_gene: TRBJ2-1
abundance: .
v_gene: TRBV25-1
d_gene: TRBD2
CDR3aa: CASSSTSGSSYNEQFF
CDR3nt: TGTGCCAGCAGTTCTACTAGCGGGAGTTCTTACAATGAGCAGTTCTTC

j_gene: TRBJ1-1
abundance: .
v_gene: TRBV13
d_gene: TRBD1
CDR3aa: CASSQRGTGALTEAFF
CDR3nt: TGTGCCAGCAGTCAAAGAGGGACAGGGGCCCTAACTGAAGCTTTCTTT

j_gene: TRBJ1-2
abundance: few
v_gene: TRBV5-1
d_gene: .
CDR3aa: CASSEGTLRDGYTF
CDR3nt: TGCGCCAGCAGTGAGGGAACCCTCAGGGATGGCTACACCTTC

j_gene: TRBJ1-5
abundance: .
v_gene: TRBV15
d_gene: .
CDR3aa: CATSPTEDRGQPQHF
CDR3nt: TGTGCCACCAGTCCAACGGAGGACCGGGGTCAGCCCCAGCATTTT

j_gene: TRBJ2-1
abundance: .
v_gene: TRBV29-1
d_gene: TRBD2
CDR3aa: CSVARTSGYNEQFF
CDR3nt: TGCAGCGTCGCCCGGACTAGCGGCTACAATGAGCAGTTCTTC

j_gene: TRBJ2-7
abundance: .
v_gene: TRBV28
d_gene: .
CDR3aa: CASSVLASSYEQYF
CDR3nt: TGTGCCAGCAGCGTGCTAGCGAGCTCCTACGAGCAGTACTTC

j_gene: TRBJ1-1
abundance: .
v_gene: TRBV27
d_gene: .
CDR3aa: CASSPPRGSTEAFF
CDR3nt: TGTGCCAGCAGTCCCCCAAGGGGGTCTACTGAAGCTTTCTTT

j_gene: TRBJ2-7
abundance: .
v_gene: TRBV28
d_gene: TRBD1
CDR3aa: CASSSDRGLGYEQYF
CDR3nt: TGTGCCAGCAGTTCGGACAGGGGATTAGGCTACGAGCAGTACTTC

j_gene: TRBJ1-2
abundance: once
v_gene: TRBV5-8
d_gene: .
CDR3aa: CASSFTAWTSYGYTF
CDR3nt: TGTGCCAGCAGCTTTACGGCGTGGACATCTTATGGCTACACCTTC

j_gene: TRBJ2-3
abundance: .
v_gene: TRBV7-5
d_gene: .
CDR3aa: CARSFRTSYGDTQYF
CDR3nt: TGTGCCAGAAGCTTCCGGACTAGCTACGGAGATACGCAGTATTTT

j_gene: TRBJ1-2
abundance: .
v_gene: TRBV27
d_gene: .
CDR3aa: CASSLAGVGYGYTF
CDR3nt: TGTGCCAGCAGTTTAGCTGGGGTGGGCTATGGCTACACCTTC

j_gene: TRBJ1-6
abundance: .
v_gene: TRBV25-1
d_gene: TRBD1
CDR3aa: CASSEGQGASPLHF
CDR3nt: TGTGCCAGCAGTGAAGGACAGGGGGCTTCACCCCTCCACTTT

j_gene: TRBJ1-1
abundance: .
v_gene: TRBV7-9
d_gene: .
CDR3aa: CASSLVGRAGTEAFF
CDR3nt: TGTGCCAGCAGCTTAGTGGGTCGGGCGGGCACTGAAGCTTTCTTT

j_gene: TRBJ2-7
abundance: .
v_gene: TRBV7-8
d_gene: .
CDR3aa: CASSFPETHGSYEQYF
CDR3nt: TGTGCCAGCAGCTTCCCAGAAACCCACGGCTCCTACGAGCAGTACTTC

j_gene: TRBJ2-4
abundance: .
v_gene: TRBV5-1
d_gene: .
CDR3aa: CASSTGRTKYIQYF
CDR3nt: TGCGCCAGCAGTACAGGGAGGACTAAATACATTCAGTACTTC

j_gene: TRBJ2-1
abundance: .
v_gene: TRBV19
d_gene: TRBD1
CDR3aa: CASSMTDRAYNEQFF
CDR3nt: TGTGCCAGTAGTATGACGGACAGGGCCTACAATGAGCAGTTCTTC